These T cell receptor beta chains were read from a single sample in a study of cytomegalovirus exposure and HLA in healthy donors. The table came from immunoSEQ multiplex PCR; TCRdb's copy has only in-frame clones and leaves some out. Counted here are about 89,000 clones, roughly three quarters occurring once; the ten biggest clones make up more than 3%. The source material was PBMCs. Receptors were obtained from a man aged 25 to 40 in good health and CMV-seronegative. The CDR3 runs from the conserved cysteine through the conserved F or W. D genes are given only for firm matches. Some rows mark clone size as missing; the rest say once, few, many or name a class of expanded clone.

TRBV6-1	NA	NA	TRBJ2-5	CASSEPSSGETQYF	TGTGCCAGCAGTGAACCGTCTTCGGGGGAGACCCAGTACTTC
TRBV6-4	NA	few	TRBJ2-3	CASSDPQEKGNTDTQYF	TGTGCCAGCAGTGACCCACAGGAAAAGGGAAACACAGATACGCAGTATTTT
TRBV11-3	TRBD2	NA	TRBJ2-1	CASSQETSGRPEQFF	TGTGCCAGCAGCCAAGAGACTAGCGGGAGACCTGAGCAGTTCTTC
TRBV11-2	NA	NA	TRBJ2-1	CASSLGSIYNEQFF	TGTGCCAGCAGCTTAGGTTCCATCTACAATGAGCAGTTCTTC
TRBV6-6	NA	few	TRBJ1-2	CASRYFDGGSGYTF	TGTGCCAGCAGATATTTCGACGGGGGAAGCGGCTACACCTTC
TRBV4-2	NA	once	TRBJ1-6	CASSQELEGRSLHF	TGTGCCAGCAGCCAAGAATTGGAGGGTAGGTCCCTCCACTTT
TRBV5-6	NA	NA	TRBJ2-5	CASSLLGRRQETQYF	TGTGCCAGCAGCCTTCTAGGCCGGCGACAAGAGACCCAGTACTTC
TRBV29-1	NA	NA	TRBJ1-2	CSGGGPNYGYTF	TGCAGCGGAGGGGGACCAAACTATGGCTACACCTTC
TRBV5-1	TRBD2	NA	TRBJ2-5	CASSLSGGYQETQYF	TGCGCCAGCAGCTTGAGCGGGGGTTACCAAGAGACCCAGTACTTC
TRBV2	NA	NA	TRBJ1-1	CASSEHTNAEAFF	TGTGCCAGCAGTGAGCACACGAACGCTGAAGCTTTCTTT
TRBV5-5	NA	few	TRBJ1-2	CASSFGQGYGYTF	TGTGCCAGCAGCTTTGGTCAGGGCTATGGCTACACCTTC
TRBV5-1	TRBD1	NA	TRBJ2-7	CASSLRRDRSAYEQYF	TGCGCCAGCAGCTTGCGCCGGGACAGGAGCGCCTACGAGCAGTACTTC
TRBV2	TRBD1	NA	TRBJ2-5	CASTRRQGIEKETQYF	TGTGCCAGCACAAGAAGACAGGGGATTGAGAAAGAGACCCAGTACTTC
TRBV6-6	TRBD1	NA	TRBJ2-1	CASSWGTGNNEQFF	TGTGCCAGCAGTTGGGGGACAGGGAACAATGAGCAGTTCTTC
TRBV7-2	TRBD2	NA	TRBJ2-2	CASSRLAGNTGELFF	TGTGCCAGCAGCCGACTAGCGGGAAACACCGGGGAGCTGTTTTTT
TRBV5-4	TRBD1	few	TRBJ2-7	CASSLGGTGGKYEQYF	TGTGCCAGCAGCTTGGGAGGGACAGGGGGCAAGTACGAGCAGTACTTC
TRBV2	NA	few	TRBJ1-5	CASTQAGSGQPQHF	TGTGCCAGCACCCAAGCGGGGTCAGGTCAGCCCCAGCATTTT
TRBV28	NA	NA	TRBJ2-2	CASAPLGTLNTGELFF	TGTGCCAGCGCCCCACTCGGGACATTGAACACCGGGGAGCTGTTTTTT
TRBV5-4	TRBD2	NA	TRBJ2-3	CASRAGGGTDTQYF	TGTGCCAGTAGAGCGGGAGGGGGCACAGATACGCAGTATTTT
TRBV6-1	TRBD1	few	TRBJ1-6	CASGEGAGYNSPLHF	TGTGCCAGCGGCGAGGGGGCGGGTTATAATTCACCCCTCCACTTT
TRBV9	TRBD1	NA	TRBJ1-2	CASSPGQGAIGYTF	TGTGCCAGCAGCCCGGGACAGGGGGCGATCGGCTACACCTTC
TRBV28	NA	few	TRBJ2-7	CASRSTGFYEQYF	TGTGCCAGCAGATCCACAGGGTTCTACGAGCAGTACTTC
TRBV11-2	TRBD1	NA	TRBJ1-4	CASSQDRGSEKLFF	TGTGCCAGCAGCCAGGACAGGGGAAGTGAAAAACTGTTTTTT
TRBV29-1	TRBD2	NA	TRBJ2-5	CSVLGGTTQGTQYF	TGCAGCGTTTTGGGGGGGACGACTCAGGGGACCCAGTACTTC
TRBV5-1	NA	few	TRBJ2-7	CASTPSGRPYEQYF	TGCGCCAGCACCCCATCAGGGAGGCCCTACGAGCAGTACTTC
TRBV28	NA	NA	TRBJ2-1	CASSFKDTYNEQFF	TGTGCCAGCAGTTTCAAAGACACCTACAATGAGCAGTTCTTC
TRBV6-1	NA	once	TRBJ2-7	CASSERVIGEQYF	TGTGCCAGCAGCGAACGGGTGATAGGCGAGCAGTACTTC
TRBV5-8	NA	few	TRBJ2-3	CASRLRGDTQYF	TGTGCCAGCAGATTGAGGGGGGATACGCAGTATTTT
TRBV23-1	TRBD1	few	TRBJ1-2	CASSQSCGTGLNYGYTF	TGCGCCAGCAGTCAATCATGCGGGACAGGGCTTAACTATGGCTACACCTTC
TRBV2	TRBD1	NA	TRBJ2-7	CASREQGVESYEQYF	TGTGCCAGCAGGGAGCAGGGGGTTGAGTCCTACGAGCAGTACTTC
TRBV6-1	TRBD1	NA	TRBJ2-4	CASSETGDIQYF	TGTGCCAGCAGTGAGACAGGGGACATTCAGTACTTC
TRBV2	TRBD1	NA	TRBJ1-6	CASSDTGGGNSPLHF	TGTGCCAGCAGCGATACAGGGGGCGGGAATTCACCCCTCCACTTT
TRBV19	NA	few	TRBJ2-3	CASTLDRESTDTQYF	TGTGCCAGTACCCTGGACAGAGAAAGCACAGATACGCAGTATTTT